The source of this T cell receptor (beta chain) is a study of cytomegalovirus exposure and HLA in healthy donors. About this clone itself: Its cognate antigen is unknown.

Generated by immunoSEQ multiplex PCR, the TCRdb table keeps only in-frame clones and is missing some. The sample contains under 200,000 clones, roughly 96% of which appear only once. V was shortened by 7 bases and J by 0 bases, with 13 bases between the two germline ends. The CDR3 runs 14 residues. Germline V lookup: CDR1 MNHNS, CDR2 SASEGT. Study-wide findings and caveats: The TCR clusters that emerged in the first cohort tended, a later analysis found, to co-occur in the 120 or so validation repertoires. Most observed TCR sequences were rare, whereas some public TCRs were detected in many donors. Specificity for CMV antigens was confirmed in vitro for a few of the CMV-associated chains. Cytomegalovirus status was reportedly diagnosed by the classifier with high specificity and sensitivity.

The sample consisted of PBMCs. This clonotype was sampled from a woman between 18 and 29 years old in good health and CMV-seronegative. V gene TRBV6-1 combines with J gene TRBJ2-7; tentatively, D is TRBD2 (5 bases). In nucleotides, the CDR3 is TGTGCCAGCACCGAGGGTCTGCGCTCCTACGAGCAGTACTTC. Its protein is CASTEGLRSYEQYF.